These 22 T cell receptor beta chains originate from one sample sequenced in a study of blood T cell repertoires in COVID-19. Sequenced by immunoSEQ multiplex PCR; TCRdb stores in-frame clones only, minus some. The data contain 150,000 to 200,000 clones, 88% of them seen just once; the ten biggest clones take up approximately 5.5%. The specimen was peripheral blood. The receptors derive from a middle-aged man with active or convalescent COVID-19.

This chain joins TRBV6-6 and TRBJ1-6; TRBD1 matches 7 bases. The CDR3 consists of 21 residues. The ends lost 5 bases at V and 0 bases at J; junction bases unmatched: 19. The germline CDR1 and CDR2 sequences are MNHNY and SVGAGI (reference sequence). CDR3 region: CASSPARKPGQTNSYNSPLHF. The CDR3 nucleotides are TGTGCCAGCAGTCCGGCCCGCAAACCGGGACAGACCAACTCCTATAATTCACCCCTCCACTTT.

The rearrangement joins TRBV5-1 to TRBJ1-4; perhaps TRBD1 as D (6 bases). The ends were cut back, 0 bases at V and 8 bases at J, with 17 bases in the middle. The CDR3 sequence is 16 residues long. Germline CDR1 is SGHRS and CDR2 is YFSETQ. The CDR3 DNA sequence: TGCGCCAGCAGCTTGGTAGGGGGTTCGGTTGGGGAAAAACTGTTTTTT. This sequence encodes CASSLVGGSVGEKLFF. Full variable domain (rest looked up from reference TRBV5-1 and TRBJ1-4): KAGVTQTPRYLIKTRGQQVTLSCSPISGHRSVSWYQQTPGQGLQFLFEYFSETQRNKGNFPGRFSGRQFSNSRSEMNVSTLELGDSALYLCASSLVGGSVGEKLFFGSGTQLSVL.

The J gene is TRBJ1-3, the V gene TRBV19, with unresolved D. The CDR3 length is 18 residues. V was cut by 3 bases and J by 1 base, with 19 bases left in between. Germline V gene lookup returns CDR1 LNHDA and CDR2 SQIVND (reference sequence). The CDR3 sequence is CASSIERGTGRSGNTIYF. CDR3 nucleotides: TGTGCCAGTAGTATTGAACGGGGTACGGGAAGATCTGGAAACACCATATATTTT.

V is TRBV6-5 and J is TRBJ1-1, with TRBD1 as a possible D gene (5 bases). Per the germline V gene, CDR1 is MNHEY and CDR2 is SVGAGI. This CDR3 region has 16 residues. V was pared by 1 base and J by 0 bases, with 12 bases between. The CDR3 here is CASSYFRQPMNTEAFF. In DNA form, the CDR3 reads TGTGCCAGCAGTTACTTTCGACAGCCCATGAACACTGAAGCTTTCTTT.

V is TRBV9 and J is TRBJ2-3; 9 positions agree with TRBD1. V lost 4 bases, J lost 10 bases, and 7 bases stayed unmatched. Germline assignment: CDR1 SGDLS and CDR2 YYNGEE. There are 13 residues in the CDR3. CDR3 residues: CASSTITGGPQYF. The CDR3 DNA is TGTGCCAGCAGCACCATCACAGGGGGCCCGCAGTATTTT.

The J gene is TRBJ2-7, the V gene TRBV5-5; D is perhaps TRBD1 (5 bases). V lost 5 bases, J lost 4 bases, and 19 bases lay in between. The CDR3 length is 15 residues. The germline V gene encodes CDR1 SGHKS and CDR2 YYEKEE (reference sequence). The CDR3 protein is CASRRYLQAPYEQYF. The DNA for the CDR3 is TGTGCCAGCAGACGCTACTTACAGGCCCCTTACGAGCAGTACTTC. The full variable domain, its missing parts supplied by reference TRBV5-5 and TRBJ2-7, is DAGVTQSPTHLIKTRGQQVTLRCSPISGHKSVSWYQQVLGQGPQFIFQYYEKEERGRGNFPDRFSARQFPNYSSELNVNALLLGDSALYLCASRRYLQAPYEQYFGPGTRLTVT.

The chain recombines TRBV7-2 with TRBJ1-5; D remains ambiguous. Germline V gives CDR1 SGHTA, CDR2 FQGNSA. CDR3 length: 15 residues. Deletions cut 3 bases from V and 4 bases from J, with 13 bases between. CDR3 amino acids: CASSFYVSSNQPQHF. CDR3 nucleotide sequence: TGTGCCAGCAGCTTTTACGTGTCGAGTAATCAGCCCCAGCATTTT.

The chain employs TRBV7-9 and TRBJ2-1; D gene unclear. The V and J ends lost 2 bases and 7 bases respectively, with 15 bases between them. CDR1 is SEHNR, CDR2 FQNEAQ, per germline (reference sequence). There are 15 residues in the CDR3. CDR3 nucleotide sequence: TGTGCCAGCAGCTTAATCTCCGCAGGTCAAAATGAGCAGTTCTTC. This translates into CASSLISAGQNEQFF.

The chain joins TRBV6-2 or TRBV6-3 to TRBJ1-6; no reliable D call. Germline V lookup: CDR1 MNHEY, CDR2 SVGEGT. V lost 4 bases and J 4 bases, leaving 14 bases between the germline ends. The CDR3 covers 16 residues. CDR3 bases: TGTGCCAGCAGTTCCCAACTAACGGGGTATAATTCACCCCTCCACTTT. Protein sequence: CASSSQLTGYNSPLHF.

The chain recombines TRBV6-5 with TRBJ1-4; 9 nucleotides align to TRBD1. Germline V gene data show CDR1 as MNHEY and CDR2 as SVGAGI. Germline trimming cut 6 bases from V and 8 bases from J; bases unmatched to any gene: 7. CDR3 length: 14 amino acids. CDR3 bases: TGTGCCAGCAGGGTCGGGGACAGGGACGAAAAACTGTTTTTT. This encodes CASRVGDRDEKLFF.

V and J are TRBV27 and TRBJ2-3, with TRBD2 matching over 15 bases. With 2 bases clipped from V and 6 bases from J, the junction kept 9 bases outside the gene matches. The V gene's germline CDR1 is MNHEY and CDR2 SMNVEV (reference sequence). The CDR3 covers 18 residues. The CDR3 spells CASSLGGGLAGGADTQYF. The CDR3 coding sequence is TGTGCCAGCAGTTTAGGTGGGGGACTAGCGGGAGGAGCCGATACGCAGTATTTT.

The V and J genes are TRBV12-3 or TRBV12-4 and TRBJ2-7; 7 bases fit TRBD1. V shed 5 bases and J 3 bases; nucleotides not matched to a gene: 1. CDR3 length equals 12 residues. CDR3 residues: CASSRQGYEQYF. The CDR3 bases are TGTGCCAGCAGTCGACAGGGCTACGAGCAGTACTTC.

J is TRBJ1-4 and V is TRBV10-1; perhaps TRBD1 as D (6 bases). Germline V lookup: CDR1 WNHNN, CDR2 SYGVQD (reference sequence). The CDR3 runs to 13 residues. With 8 bases removed from V and 12 bases from J, the gap between germline ends came to 19 bases. CDR3 DNA: TGCGCCAGCGCGAGACAGGACGGATCGGAACTGTTTTTT. Its translation is CASARQDGSELFF.

This sequence joins TRBV7-8 and TRBJ1-6; 10 bases agree with TRBD1. Germline CDR1 is SGHVS and CDR2 is FQNEAQ. V lost 2 bases to trimming and J lost 8 bases; unmatched junction nucleotides: 6. The CDR3 length is 16 residues. CDR3 sequence: CASSLYTGTGDSPLHF. DNA of the CDR3: TGTGCCAGCAGCTTATATACGGGGACAGGGGATTCACCCCTCCACTTT.

The chain combines TRBV28 with TRBJ2-1, with D maybe TRBD1 (6 bases). The V end lost 8 bases, the J end lost 2 bases, and 16 bases lay between the germline ends. This CDR3 contains 15 residues. Germline V lookup: CDR1 MDHEN, CDR2 SYDVKM. CDR3 in amino acids: CASRGRGSTYNEQFF. CDR3 nucleotide sequence: TGTGCCAGCCGAGGAAGGGGGTCGACCTACAATGAGCAGTTCTTC.

This clone was found a few times. The rearrangement joins TRBV19 to TRBJ1-5; 7 bases are a match to TRBD1. V lost 10 bases and J lost 11; bases outside the gene matches: 23. Germline loops: CDR1 LNHDA, CDR2 SQIVND (reference sequence). This CDR3 region has 16 residues. The chain's CDR3 is CATQPPFRTGERAQHF. The DNA for the CDR3 is TGTGCCACCCAACCCCCCTTCCGGACAGGCGAAAGGGCCCAGCATTTT. Using reference TRBV19 and TRBJ1-5 for the parts outside the CDR3, the full variable domain is DGGITQSPKYLFRKEGQNVTLSCEQNLNHDAMYWYRQDPGQGLRLIYYSQIVNDFQKGDIAEGYSVSREKKESFPLTVTSAQKNPTAFYLCATQPPFRTGERAQHFGDGTRLSIL.

The chain links TRBV2 to TRBJ1-4; D uncertain. Looked up from germline, CDR1 is SNHLY and CDR2 is FYNNEI. V lost 3 bases to trimming and J lost 3 bases, with 8 bases between them. The CDR3 sequence is 14 residues long. CDR3 in amino acids: CASSDGVANEKLFF. CDR3 nucleotide sequence: TGTGCCAGCAGTGACGGTGTCGCTAATGAAAAACTGTTTTTT.

The J gene is TRBJ2-3, the V gene TRBV4-2; 9 positions agree with TRBD2. Looked up from germline, CDR1 is LGHNA and CDR2 is YNFKEQ. The CDR3 has 17 residues. With V trimmed by 4 bases and J by 1 base, 9 bases remained unmatched. The CDR3: CASSPLGVAGGTDTQYF. The CDR3 nucleotides are TGTGCCAGCAGCCCTTTGGGGGTAGCGGGGGGCACAGATACGCAGTATTTT.

V usage is TRBV12-3 or TRBV12-4 and J usage is TRBJ1-1; D may be TRBD1 (5 bases). V was cut by 2 bases and J by 8 bases, with 9 bases left in between. The CDR3 length is 12 residues. The CDR3 DNA sequence: TGTGCCAGCAGTTTACCGGGGGAAGAAGCTTTCTTT. Translated, it gives CASSLPGEEAFF.

The CDR3 DNA reads TGTGCCAGCAGTTTAGGGCAGGGGTACACTGAAGCTTTCTTT. This encodes CASSLGQGYTEAFF. The rearrangement links TRBV27 to TRBJ1-1, with D tentatively TRBD1 (6 bases). This CDR3 is 14 amino acids long. Trimming left V 2 bases short and J 3 bases short, with 10 bases between. Looked up from germline, CDR1 is MNHEY and CDR2 is SMNVEV (reference sequence).

The J gene is TRBJ2-7, the V gene TRBV5-1, with a weak D call TRBD2 (7 bases). Trimming cost V 0 bases and J 4 bases, with 14 bases left between them. Germline CDR1 is SGHRS and CDR2 is YFSETQ. The CDR3 consists of 15 residues. The CDR3 DNA sequence: TGCGCCAGCAGCTTGGTGGCAGCGGGACAATACGAGCAGTACTTC. Protein product: CASSLVAAGQYEQYF.

The chain links TRBV5-4 to TRBJ1-2, with TRBD1 matching over 8 bases. CDR1 is SGHNT and CDR2 is YYREEE in the germline V gene (reference sequence). CDR3 size: 15 residues. With V trimmed by 4 bases and J by 4 bases, 9 bases remained unmatched. The CDR3 bases are TGTGCCAGCAGCCAGGTGACAGGGGCAGCCTATGGCTACACCTTC. Residues: CASSQVTGAAYGYTF. The full variable domain, in which reference TRBV5-4 and TRBJ1-2 provide the parts outside the CDR3, is ETGVTQSPTHLIKTRGQQVTLRCSSQSGHNTVSWYQQALGQGPQFIFQYYREEENGRGNFPPRFSGLQFPNYSSELNVNALELDDSALYLCASSQVTGAAYGYTFGSGTRLTVV.